This TCR beta chain was sequenced during a study of blood T cell repertoires in COVID-19. Study as a whole: Samples came from the United States, Italy and Spain, spanning acute and convalescent COVID-19.

V was pared by 2 bases and J by 3 bases, with 8 bases between. CDR1 is SGDLS and CDR2 is YYNGEE in the germline V gene. The CDR3 contains 13 residues. The repertoire was sequenced with immunoSEQ multiplex PCR; TCRdb's copy has only in-frame clones and lacks some. The table records about 84,000 clones, around 83% of them present only once. This clone was seen a few times. The TCR comes from a man older than 75 with active or convalescent COVID-19. The rearrangement uses TRBV9 and TRBJ1-1; a weak D match, TRBD1 (5 bases). The sample comprised peripheral blood. In DNA, the CDR3 is TGTGCCAGCAGCGTGCAGGGCCACACTGAAGCTTTCTTT. Protein: CASSVQGHTEAFF.